These T cell receptor beta chains were read from a single sample in a study of metastatic and nonmetastatic thyroid tumors. TCRdb reassembled clones from the PCR reads with MiXCR. The sample has approximately 58,000 clones, 20% seen once. Material for sequencing was blood. These receptors were collected from a female donor with papillary thyroid cancer or a benign thyroid nodule (not recorded which). Some clones in this sample may be carry-over from other donors' samples. CDR3s include the opening cysteine and the closing phenylalanine or tryptophan. D genes are given only for firm matches. Clone sizes are given selectively: once, few, many, or a class where the clone is expanded.

clone size	V gene	D gene	J gene	CDR3 DNA	CDR3 protein
many	TRBV7-9	TRBD2	TRBJ2-3	TGTGCCAGCAGCTTAGGTCGGCTAGCGGGAGCCCCCACAGATACGCAGTATTTT	CASSLGRLAGAPTDTQYF
many	TRBV19	.	TRBJ2-2	TGTGCCAGTAGTATCTACAGCCTAAACACCGGGGAGCTGTTTTTT	CASSIYSLNTGELFF
.	TRBV7-9	.	TRBJ2-7	TGTGCCAGCAGCCCAAGGGGCAGCTACGAGCAGTACTTC	CASSPRGSYEQYF
many	TRBV30	.	TRBJ2-5	TGTGCCTGGAGTGGACGGGTGGGGGGATCGGAGACCCAGTACTTC	CAWSGRVGGSETQYF
many	TRBV27	TRBD1	TRBJ2-6	TGTGCCAGCAAGTTTGATGGGGACAGGGGTCGCTCTGGGGCCAACGTCCTGACTTTC	CASKFDGDRGRSGANVLTF
.	TRBV4-1	.	TRBJ1-5	TGCGCCAGCATCCAGCAGAATCCAGGGGTAAGGGATCAGCCCCAGCATTTT	CASIQQNPGVRDQPQHF
many	TRBV28	.	TRBJ2-5	TGTGCCAGCAGTTACGGGACGGGTGAGACCCAGTACTTC	CASSYGTGETQYF
many	TRBV6-4	.	TRBJ2-1	TGTGCCAGCAGTGACTCGTACTCAAACAATGAGCAGTTCTTC	CASSDSYSNNEQFF
many	TRBV27	.	TRBJ1-4	TGTGCCAGCAGTTTAATGGGGGATGGTGAAAAACTGTTTTTT	CASSLMGDGEKLFF
once	TRBV6-1	.	TRBJ1-6	.	CARSEVGQGAWNSPLDF
.	TRBV12-3/TRBV12-4	.	TRBJ1-2	TGTCCCAGCAGCTCGGACATGGGGACACTATCCTTCTATGGCTACACCTTC	CPSSSDMGTLSFYGYTF
many	TRBV5-4	.	TRBJ2-6	TGTGCCAGCAGCTTGGAGGAGGAGAGGGCCTCTGGCTCTGGGGCCAACGTCCTGACTTTC	CASSLEEERASGSGANVLTF
many	TRBV5-1	.	TRBJ2-2	TGCGCCAGCAGCTTTCTAGGGGGGACCACCGGGGAGCTGTTTTTT	CASSFLGGTTGELFF
many	TRBV20-1	TRBD2	TRBJ2-1	TGCAGTGCACTTAGCGGGCCCTACAATGAGCAGTTCTTC	CSALSGPYNEQFF
many	TRBV19	.	TRBJ1-6	TGTGCCAGTAGTAGGTCGACCGCGAGCTCCTATAATTCACCCCTCCACTTT	CASSRSTASSYNSPLHF
many	TRBV19	.	TRBJ2-1	TGTGCCAGTAGTTTCGCCCACTTTAGACGGGAGTACAATGAGCAGTTCTTC	CASSFAHFRREYNEQFF
many	TRBV6-1	.	TRBJ2-4	TGTGCCAGCCGGACGGGAGATCACAAAAACATTCAGTACTTC	CASRTGDHKNIQYF
many	TRBV5-6	.	TRBJ2-3	TGTGCCAGCAGCTTTCTGCGGGCAGCCAACACAGATACGCAGTATTTT	CASSFLRAANTDTQYF
many	TRBV7-8	TRBD1	TRBJ1-2	TGTGCCAGCAGCTTAGTTTTGGGACAGGAATACTATGGCTACACCTTC	CASSLVLGQEYYGYTF
many	TRBV7-3	.	TRBJ1-3	TGTGCCAGCAGCACCACAGGGCTCTCTGGAAACACCATATATTTT	CASSTTGLSGNTIYF
few	TRBV30	.	TRBJ1-1	TGTGCGTGGAGTGAACAGGAGAACACTGAAGCTGTCTTT	CAWSEQENTEAVF
.	TRBV11-2	TRBD1	TRBJ2-7	TGTGCCAGCAGAGGGACAGGGGGCAACGAGCAGTACTTC	CASRGTGGNEQYF
many	TRBV2	TRBD2	TRBJ2-1	TGTGCCAGCACCGCTCAACTAGCGGGAGGGCTAAATGAGCAGTTCTTC	CASTAQLAGGLNEQFF
.	TRBV27	.	TRBJ2-2	TGTGCCAGCAGTTTAGAAGGGACCGGCGGGTTGCTGTTTTTT	CASSLEGTGGLLFF
many	TRBV5-1	TRBD2	TRBJ2-1	TGCGCCAGCAGCTTGGCTAGCGGGAGGCCCTCTGAGCAGTTCTTC	CASSLASGRPSEQFF
many	TRBV20-1	TRBD2	TRBJ2-3	TGCAGTGCTTTCGGACTAGCGGGATACGATACGCAGTATTTT	CSAFGLAGYDTQYF
many	TRBV5-4	TRBD2	TRBJ2-3	TGTGCCAGCAGCTTGGTTCTAGCGGGAGCCCCCCAGCTGTATTTT	CASSLVLAGAPQLYF
many	TRBV7-3	TRBD1	TRBJ2-1	TGTGCCAGCAGCCGGACAGGAATTGCTGAGCAGTTCTTC	CASSRTGIAEQFF
many	TRBV6-2/TRBV6-3	.	TRBJ1-2	TGTGCCAGCAGTTCCCCGATGGGCTATGGCTACACCTTC	CASSSPMGYGYTF
many	TRBV18	TRBD2	TRBJ2-2	TGTGCCAGCTCCCCGGGAGGACGGGACACCGGGGAGCTGTTTTTT	CASSPGGRDTGELFF
many	TRBV4-1	.	TRBJ1-3	TGCGCCAGCAGCCAGGTTGACAAGGGTGATTGGCGAAACACCATATATTTT	CASSQVDKGDWRNTIYF